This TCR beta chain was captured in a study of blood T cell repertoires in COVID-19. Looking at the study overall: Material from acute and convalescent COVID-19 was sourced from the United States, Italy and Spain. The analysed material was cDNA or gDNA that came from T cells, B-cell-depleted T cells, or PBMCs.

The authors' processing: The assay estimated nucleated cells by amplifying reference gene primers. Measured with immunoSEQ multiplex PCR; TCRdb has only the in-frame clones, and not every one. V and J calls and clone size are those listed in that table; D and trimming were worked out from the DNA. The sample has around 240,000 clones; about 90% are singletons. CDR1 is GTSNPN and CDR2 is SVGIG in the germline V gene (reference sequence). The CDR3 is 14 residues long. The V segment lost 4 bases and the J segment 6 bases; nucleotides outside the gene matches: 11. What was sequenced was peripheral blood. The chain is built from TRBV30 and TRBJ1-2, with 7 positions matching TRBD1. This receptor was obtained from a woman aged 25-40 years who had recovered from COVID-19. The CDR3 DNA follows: TGTGCCTGGATACTTAAGGGGGCCTTTGATGGCTACACCTTC. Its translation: CAWILKGAFDGYTF.